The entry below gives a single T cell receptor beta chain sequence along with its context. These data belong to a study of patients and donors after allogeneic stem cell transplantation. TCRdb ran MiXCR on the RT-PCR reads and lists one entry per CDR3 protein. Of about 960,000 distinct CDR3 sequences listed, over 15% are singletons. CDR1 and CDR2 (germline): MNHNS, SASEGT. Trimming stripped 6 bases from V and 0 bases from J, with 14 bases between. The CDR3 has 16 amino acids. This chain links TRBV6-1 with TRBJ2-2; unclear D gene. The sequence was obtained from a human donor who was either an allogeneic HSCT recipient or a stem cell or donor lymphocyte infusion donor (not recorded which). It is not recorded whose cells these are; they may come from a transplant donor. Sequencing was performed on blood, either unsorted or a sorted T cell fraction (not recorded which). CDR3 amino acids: CASRKLVSPNTGELFF. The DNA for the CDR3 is TGTGCCAGCAGGAAATTAGTTTCCCCGAACACCGGGGAGCTGTTTTTT.